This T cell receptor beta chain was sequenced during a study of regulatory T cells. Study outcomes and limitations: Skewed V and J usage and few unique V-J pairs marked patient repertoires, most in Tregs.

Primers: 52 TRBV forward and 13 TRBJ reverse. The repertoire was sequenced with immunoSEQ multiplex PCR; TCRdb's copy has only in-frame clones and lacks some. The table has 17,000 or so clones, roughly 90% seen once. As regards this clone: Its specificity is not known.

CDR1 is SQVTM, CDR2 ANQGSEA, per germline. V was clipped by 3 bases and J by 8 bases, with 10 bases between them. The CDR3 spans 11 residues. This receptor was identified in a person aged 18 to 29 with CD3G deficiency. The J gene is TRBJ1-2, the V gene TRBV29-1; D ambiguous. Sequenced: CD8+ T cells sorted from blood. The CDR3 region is CSVDAGDGYTF. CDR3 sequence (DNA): TGCAGCGTTGATGCGGGTGACGGCTACACCTTC.